Detailed here is one T cell receptor beta chain. The antigen remains unidentified. Germline assignment: CDR1 PRHDT and CDR2 FYEKMQ (reference sequence). This CDR3 is 17 amino acids long. V trimming: 2 bases; J trimming: 5 bases; junction bases outside the gene matches: 6. This entry comes from a study of T cell responses to AZD1222 COVID-19 vaccine. The data were produced by immunoSEQ multiplex PCR, yet TCRdb's version contains in-frame clones alone and is incomplete. The top ten hold approximately 15% of the sample, which has roughly 100,000 clones, more than 85% seen once. General study points: Donor demographics were predominantly white British with a female majority; clonal diversity may be underestimated. Only after the peak T cell response were repertoires sampled. The CD4 TCRs associated with vaccination extended across spike and predominated at 160-218 and 743-854. Baseline seropositives among AZD1222 recipients totaled only five or six.

Material: peripheral blood, obtained on day 0 of AZD1222 vaccination. This clonotype originated in an adult in good health. V gene TRBV13 combines with J gene TRBJ2-3, with 14 nucleotides matching TRBD2. The CDR3 DNA reads as TGTGCCAGCAGCTTAAGTGGACTAGCGGGAGGTGGAGATACGCAGTATTTT. It encodes CASSLSGLAGGGDTQYF.